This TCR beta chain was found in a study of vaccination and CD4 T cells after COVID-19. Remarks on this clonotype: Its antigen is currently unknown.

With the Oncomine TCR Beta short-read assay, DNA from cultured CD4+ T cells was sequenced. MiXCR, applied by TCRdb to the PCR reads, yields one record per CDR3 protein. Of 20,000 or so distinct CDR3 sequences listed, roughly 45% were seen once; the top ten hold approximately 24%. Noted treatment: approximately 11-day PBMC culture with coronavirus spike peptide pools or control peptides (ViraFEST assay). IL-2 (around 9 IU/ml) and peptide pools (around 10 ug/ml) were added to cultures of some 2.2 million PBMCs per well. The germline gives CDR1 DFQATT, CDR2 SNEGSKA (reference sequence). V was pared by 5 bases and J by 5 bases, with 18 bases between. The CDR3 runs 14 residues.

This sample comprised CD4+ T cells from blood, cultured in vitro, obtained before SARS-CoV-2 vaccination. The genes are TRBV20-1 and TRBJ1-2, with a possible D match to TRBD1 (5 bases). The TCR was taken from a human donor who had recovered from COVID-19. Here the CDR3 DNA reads TGCAGTGCTGCCCTCGGAGGGGCAAAGTATGGCTACACCTTC. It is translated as CSAALGGAKYGYTF.